Following are 30 T cell receptor beta chains from one sample sequenced in a study of T cells after yellow fever vaccination. TCRdb called the 5' RACE reads again in MiXCR, with one record for every CDR3 protein. The table records some 200,000 distinct CDR3 sequences, about 11% of them present only once. Sequenced here: CD8+ T cells sorted from PBMCs, sampled 15 days after the yellow fever booster vaccination. These TCRs come from a man aged 18 to 29 who received the YFV17D yellow fever vaccine.

V usage is TRBV4-2 and J usage is TRBJ2-1; D gene uncertain. This CDR3 has 17 residues. Trimming stripped 1 base from V and 1 base from J, with 14 bases between. CDR1 is LGHNA and CDR2 is YNFKEQ in the germline V gene. CDR3 DNA: TGTGCCAGCAGCCAAGTTGGTCAGAGACGATCCTACAATGAGCAGTTCTTC. This translates into CASSQVGQRRSYNEQFF.

This clonotype was counted at least ten times. This chain links TRBV7-9 with TRBJ2-3; unclear D gene. The CDR3 length is 13 residues. The germline V gene has CDR1 SEHNR and CDR2 FQNEAQ (reference sequence). V dropped 5 bases and J dropped 3 bases, with 9 bases sitting between them. In nucleotides, the CDR3 is TGTGCCAGCAGCCTCGTCGGGACAGATACGCAGTATTTT. As protein: CASSLVGTDTQYF.

This chain joins TRBV4-2 and TRBJ1-5, with 8 bases lining up with TRBD1. The V gene end was trimmed by 3 bases and the J gene end by 6 bases; junction bases not matched to a gene: 7. The CDR3 has 15 amino acids. Per germline, CDR1 LGHNA and CDR2 YNFKEQ. CDR3 loop: CASSQNQGASQPQHF. CDR3 sequence (DNA): TGTGCCAGCAGCCAGAACCAGGGGGCCAGTCAGCCCCAGCATTTT.

This clonotype has more than one count but fewer than ten. The chain joins TRBV20-1 to TRBJ2-1, with 7 bases lining up with TRBD2. The trim removed 6 bases at V and 0 bases at J, leaving 8 bases unmatched. The CDR3 has 15 residues. Germline loops: CDR1 DFQATT, CDR2 SNEGSKA (reference sequence). The CDR3 loop reads CSAASGVSSYNEQFF. The CDR3, as DNA: TGCAGTGCAGCCAGCGGGGTAAGCTCCTACAATGAGCAGTTCTTC.

This clonotype was seen once. This sequence joins TRBV11-2 and TRBJ2-7; tentatively, D is TRBD1 or TRBD2 (6 bases each). The CDR3 loop spans 15 amino acids. CDR1 and CDR2 (germline): SGHAT, FQNNGV. V lost 9 bases to trimming and J lost 5 bases, with 23 bases between them. This CDR3 is CASSDGKGGFDEQYF. The CDR3 DNA sequence: TGTGCCAGTTCAGATGGGAAGGGGGGATTCGACGAGCAGTACTTC.

The rearrangement links TRBV5-4 to TRBJ2-7; 8 bases agree with TRBD1. The CDR3 covers 11 residues. V was clipped by 5 bases and J by 5 bases; unmatched bases: 0. Looked up from germline, CDR1 is SGHNT and CDR2 is YYREEE (reference sequence). CDR3 bases: TGTGCCAGCAGACAGGGGGACGAGCAGTACTTC. Translated: CASRQGDEQYF.

The sample holds many counts of this clonotype. The chain is built from TRBV4-1 and TRBJ2-4, with a tentative D call TRBD1 (6 bases). This CDR3 has 17 amino acids. With 1 base removed from V and 0 bases from J, the gap between germline ends came to 13 bases. CDR1 is MGHRA and CDR2 is YSYEKL in the germline V gene. The CDR3 DNA follows: TGCGCCAGCAGCCAAGCCTCAGGGGACCTAGCCAAAAACATTCAGTACTTC. Its translation: CASSQASGDLAKNIQYF.

A few counts support this clonotype. This chain connects TRBV6-6 to TRBJ1-5; no definite D call. The CDR3 length is 12 residues. CDR1 is MNHNY, CDR2 SVGAGI, per germline (reference sequence). Deletions cut 6 bases from V and 2 bases from J, with 5 bases between. This chain's CDR3 is CASRKGNQPQHF. The CDR3 DNA reads as TGTGCCAGCAGAAAAGGCAATCAGCCCCAGCATTTT.

This clonotype was counted between two and nine times. J is TRBJ2-1 and V is TRBV7-8, with D possibly being TRBD1 (6 bases). Deletions cut 5 bases from V and 4 bases from J, with 18 bases between. CDR3 length: 16 residues. Germline values: CDR1 SGHVS, CDR2 FQNEAQ. The CDR3 loop is CASSLGAWQAYNEQFF. CDR3 nucleotide sequence: TGTGCCAGCAGCCTGGGGGCCTGGCAGGCTTACAATGAGCAGTTCTTC.

This clonotype was picked up a small number of times. This chain links TRBV12-3 or TRBV12-4 with TRBJ2-5; D is perhaps TRBD2 (6 bases). The CDR3 runs 15 residues. V dropped 5 bases and J dropped 5 bases, with 18 bases sitting between them. DNA of the CDR3: TGTGCCAGCAGTCCCTACTCCGGAGGGAGGGAGACCCAGTACTTC. This codes for CASSPYSGGRETQYF.

This clonotype showed up just a few times. The CDR3 is CAISESSSGGVGTDTQYF. The CDR3 DNA sequence: TGTGCCATCAGTGAGTCGTCTAGCGGGGGGGTCGGCACAGATACGCAGTATTTT. The chain couples TRBV10-3 to TRBJ2-3; 12 bases are a match to TRBD2. CDR1 is ENHRY and CDR2 is SYGVKD in the germline V gene. This CDR3 spans 18 amino acids. Trimming at V came to 0 bases and at J to 1 base, leaving 5 bases not matched to a gene.

The chain combines TRBV23-1 with TRBJ2-7, with TRBD1 matching over 10 bases. TRBV23-1 falls under the ORF class, with uncertain function. Trimming took 7 bases from V and 7 from J; bases not matched to a gene: 4. The CDR3 extends over 12 amino acids. The CDR3 bases are TGCGCCAGCACAGACAGGGGGCAAGAGCAGTACGTC. Protein product: CASTDRGQEQYV.

V and J are TRBV9 and TRBJ1-3, with 7 bases lining up with TRBD1. CDR1 SGDLS and CDR2 YYNGEE come from the germline V gene. Trimming at V came to 3 bases and at J to 1 base, leaving 1 base not matched to a gene. The CDR3 length is 14 residues. The CDR3 sequence is CASSGQGSGNTIYF. In DNA form, the CDR3 reads TGTGCCAGCAGCGGACAGGGTTCTGGAAACACCATATATTTT.

The genes are TRBV10-3 and TRBJ2-2; 9 nucleotides match TRBD2. Germline-derived CDR1 and CDR2 are ENHRY and SYGVKD. This CDR3 comprises 14 residues. V shed 5 bases, J shed 4 bases, and the junction held 2 bases outside the gene matches. The CDR3, as DNA: TGTGCCATCAGTTCTAGCGGGGTCACCGGGGAGCTGTTTTTT. Protein: CAISSSGVTGELFF.

The J gene is TRBJ1-1, the V gene TRBV6-5; D remains ambiguous. The CDR3 runs 13 residues. The ends were cut back, 2 bases at V and 0 bases at J, with 4 bases in the middle. Looked up from germline, CDR1 is MNHEY and CDR2 is SVGAGI. The CDR3, as DNA: TGTGCCAGCAGTTACGCAGTGAACACTGAAGCTTTCTTT. Encoded protein: CASSYAVNTEAFF.

In its sample, this clonotype was seen a few times. The rearrangement uses TRBV29-1 and TRBJ2-1; 7 positions match TRBD2. This CDR3 region has 14 residues. The germline gives CDR1 SQVTM, CDR2 ANQGSEA. The V and J ends lost 3 bases and 9 bases, in that order; junction bases with no gene match: 11. The CDR3 region has the DNA TGCAGCGTTGATTACTCCGGGGGGTTTGGTGAGCAGTTCTTC. This gives the protein CSVDYSGGFGEQFF.

The chain joins TRBV10-2 to TRBJ2-5; 12 bases agree with TRBD2. Unmatched junction bases numbered 6, after V lost 5 bases and J lost 5 bases. The CDR3 has 15 residues. The germline CDR1 and CDR2 sequences are WSHSY and SAAADI. CDR3 coding DNA: TGCGCCAGCAGTCCTAGCGGGGGGGCCTGGGAGACCCAGTACTTC. Protein: CASSPSGGAWETQYF.

This clonotype was seen more than once but under ten times. This chain uses TRBV7-2 with TRBJ2-1; 9 positions match TRBD2. Germline trimming cut 4 bases from V and 8 bases from J; bases unmatched to any gene: 6. This CDR3 has 14 residues. From germline, CDR1 is SGHTA and CDR2 FQGNSA. The CDR3 here is CASSSRRGGDEQFF. For the CDR3, the DNA is TGTGCCAGCAGCTCCAGGCGGGGGGGGGATGAGCAGTTCTTC.

This clonotype was detected only a few times. This chain joins TRBV27 and TRBJ2-3, with D uncertain. This CDR3 spans 13 amino acids. The germline V and J ends were trimmed by 8 bases and 3 bases, with 12 bases remaining between them. CDR1 MNHEY and CDR2 SMNVEV come from the germline V gene (reference sequence). For the CDR3, the DNA is TGTGCCAGCTCCCTCTCTATTACAGATACGCAGTATTTT. Residues: CASSLSITDTQYF.

This clonotype was seen a few times. This chain connects TRBV6-5 to TRBJ2-1; TRBD1 is a possible D gene (5 bases). Trimming stripped 0 bases from V and 8 bases from J, with 8 bases between. Germline-derived CDR1 and CDR2 are MNHEY and SVGAGI. The CDR3 loop spans 13 amino acids. The CDR3 here is CASSYSLGDEQFF. CDR3 DNA: TGTGCCAGCAGTTACTCATTAGGGGATGAGCAGTTCTTC.

V and J are TRBV5-1 and TRBJ2-1; 9 bases line up with TRBD2. Trimming took 4 bases from V and 6 from J; bases not matched to a gene: 8. CDR1 is SGHRS and CDR2 is YFSETQ in the germline V gene. The CDR3 contains 15 residues. The DNA for the CDR3 is TGCGCCAGCAGCCGGACTAGCGAGGGGGCCAATGAGCAGTTCTTC. Amino acids: CASSRTSEGANEQFF.

The table lists this clonotype with a few counts. The chain joins TRBV20-1 to TRBJ1-2; a weak D match, TRBD1 (6 bases). This CDR3 region has 14 residues. CDR1 is DFQATT, CDR2 SNEGSKA, per germline (reference sequence). Trimming took 1 base from V and 5 from J, leaving 14 bases between them. The CDR3 sequence is CSARGAGVWYGYTF. CDR3 DNA: TGCAGTGCTAGAGGGGCAGGGGTTTGGTATGGCTACACCTTC.

The V call is TRBV20-1, the J call TRBJ1-5, with 7 positions matching TRBD1. CDR3 length: 15 amino acids. J lost 1 base, V lost 6 bases, and 9 bases had no gene match. Germline lookup yields CDR1 DFQATT and CDR2 SNEGSKA (reference sequence). The CDR3 is CSASDRVDSNQPQHF. The CDR3 region has the DNA TGCAGTGCGAGCGACAGGGTCGACAGCAATCAGCCCCAGCATTTT.

This clonotype came up a few times. V and J are TRBV27 and TRBJ1-5; D gene ambiguous. CDR1 and CDR2 from the germline V gene are MNHEY and SMNVEV (reference sequence). This CDR3 region has 12 residues. Trimming stripped 3 bases from V and 4 bases from J, with 4 bases between. The CDR3 nucleotides are TGTGCCAGCAGTTTTTGGAATCAGCCCCAGCATTTT. Translating it yields CASSFWNQPQHF.

With regard to this clonotype: A read error may be the cause here, since a much bigger clone is one base away. This chain uses TRBV10-2 with TRBJ2-1, with 8 nucleotides matching TRBD1. Trimming took 5 bases from V and 8 from J; bases not matched to a gene: 11. CDR1 is WSHSY and CDR2 is SAAADI in the germline V gene. The CDR3 is 15 amino acids. The CDR3 loop is CASSLVPGGFDEQFF. CDR3 nucleotides: TGCGCCAGCAGTTTGGTGCCAGGGGGCTTCGATGAGCAGTTCTTC.

The chain has TRBV4-1 and TRBJ2-3, with a weak D call TRBD1 (5 bases). V gave up 9 bases and J gave up 3 bases, with 16 bases separating them. Germline V gene data show CDR1 as MGHRA and CDR2 as YSYEKL. CDR3 size: 14 residues. The CDR3 coding sequence is TGCGCCAGTGTTATCGCGCAGGGAACAGATACGCAGTATTTT. Protein product: CASVIAQGTDTQYF.

This clonotype was observed a few times. V is TRBV7-3 and J is TRBJ2-1, with a tentative D call TRBD2 (6 bases). Germline assignment: CDR1 SGHTA and CDR2 FQGTGA. V was clipped by 4 bases and J by 2 bases, with 12 bases between them. This CDR3 spans 15 amino acids. The DNA of the CDR3 is TGTGCCAGCAGCTCATTAGCGGTAGCCTACAATGAGCAGTTCTTC. Translation: CASSSLAVAYNEQFF.

V and J are TRBV5-1 and TRBJ2-5; the match to TRBD2 covers 9 bases. This CDR3 region has 17 residues. The V gene end was trimmed by 4 bases and the J gene end by 5 bases; junction bases not matched to a gene: 15. Germline V CDR1 and CDR2: SGHRS, YFSETQ. The CDR3 sequence: CASSPPTSGEFVETQYF. As DNA, the CDR3 is TGCGCCAGCAGCCCCCCGACTAGCGGAGAATTCGTGGAGACCCAGTACTTC.

This clonotype was picked up many times. The chain is built from TRBV7-9 and TRBJ1-1; no reliable D call. Germline CDR1 and CDR2: SEHNR and FQNEAQ (reference sequence). The germline V and J ends were trimmed by 5 bases and 2 bases, with 9 bases remaining between them. The CDR3 runs to 13 residues. The CDR3 DNA reads as TGTGCCAGCAGCCCTACTTCAAACACTGAAGCTTTCTTT. Translated: CASSPTSNTEAFF.

This clonotype was seen a handful of times. The chain links TRBV4-1 to TRBJ1-2, with 7 positions matching TRBD1. CDR1 is MGHRA and CDR2 is YSYEKL in the germline V gene. There are 16 residues in the CDR3. V shed 1 base, J shed 2 bases, and the junction held 7 bases outside the gene matches. The CDR3 sequence is CASSQAPLTGNYGYTF. CDR3 bases: TGCGCCAGCAGCCAAGCCCCCCTGACAGGGAACTATGGCTACACCTTC.